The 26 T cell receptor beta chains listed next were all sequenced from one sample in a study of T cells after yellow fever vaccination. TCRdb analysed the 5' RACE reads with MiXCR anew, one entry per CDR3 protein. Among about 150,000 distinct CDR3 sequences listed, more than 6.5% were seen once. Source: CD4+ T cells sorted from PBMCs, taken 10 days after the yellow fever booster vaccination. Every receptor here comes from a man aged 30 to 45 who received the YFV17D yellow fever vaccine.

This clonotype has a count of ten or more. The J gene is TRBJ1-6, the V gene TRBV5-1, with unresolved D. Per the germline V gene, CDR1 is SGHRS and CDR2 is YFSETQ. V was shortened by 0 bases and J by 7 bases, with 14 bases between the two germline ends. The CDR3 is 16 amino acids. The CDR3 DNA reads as TGCGCCAGCAGCTTGGTGGCGGATTTTAGCAATTCACCCCTCCACTTT. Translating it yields CASSLVADFSNSPLHF.

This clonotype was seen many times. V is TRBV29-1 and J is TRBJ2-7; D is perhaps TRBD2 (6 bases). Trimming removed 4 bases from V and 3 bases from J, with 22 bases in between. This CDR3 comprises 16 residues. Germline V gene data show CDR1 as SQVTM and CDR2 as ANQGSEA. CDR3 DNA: TGCAGCGTTGTTCTAATGGAGAGGACTATTTTCTACGAGCAGTACTTC. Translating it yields CSVVLMERTIFYEQYF.

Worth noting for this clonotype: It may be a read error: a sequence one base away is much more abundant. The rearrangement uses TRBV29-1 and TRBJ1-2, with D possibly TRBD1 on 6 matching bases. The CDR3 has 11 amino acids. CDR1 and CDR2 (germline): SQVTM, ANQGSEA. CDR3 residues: CCVEDQRGYTF. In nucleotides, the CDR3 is TGCTGCGTTGAAGATCAAAGGGGGTACACCTTC.

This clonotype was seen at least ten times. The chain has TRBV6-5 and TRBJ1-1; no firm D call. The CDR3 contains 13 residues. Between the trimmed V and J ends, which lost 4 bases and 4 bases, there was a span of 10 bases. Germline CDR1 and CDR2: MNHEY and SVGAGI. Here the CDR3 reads CASSLNSGTEAFF. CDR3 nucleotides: TGTGCCAGCAGTTTGAACAGCGGCACTGAAGCTTTCTTT.

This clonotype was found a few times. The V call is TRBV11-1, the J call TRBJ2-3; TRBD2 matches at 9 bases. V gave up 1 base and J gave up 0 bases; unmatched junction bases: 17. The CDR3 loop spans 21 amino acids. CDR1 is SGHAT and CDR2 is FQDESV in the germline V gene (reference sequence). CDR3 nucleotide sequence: TGTGCCAGCAGCTTAGTATGGCGGTCTAGCGGGATCCTCTCTAGCACAGATACGCAGTATTTT. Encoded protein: CASSLVWRSSGILSSTDTQYF.

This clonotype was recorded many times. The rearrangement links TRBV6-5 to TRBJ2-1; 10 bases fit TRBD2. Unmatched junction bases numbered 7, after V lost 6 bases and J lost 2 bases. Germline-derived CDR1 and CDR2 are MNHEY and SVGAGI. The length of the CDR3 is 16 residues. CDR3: CASRLLAGGPYNEQFF. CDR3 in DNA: TGTGCCAGCAGACTTTTAGCGGGAGGCCCCTACAATGAGCAGTTCTTC.

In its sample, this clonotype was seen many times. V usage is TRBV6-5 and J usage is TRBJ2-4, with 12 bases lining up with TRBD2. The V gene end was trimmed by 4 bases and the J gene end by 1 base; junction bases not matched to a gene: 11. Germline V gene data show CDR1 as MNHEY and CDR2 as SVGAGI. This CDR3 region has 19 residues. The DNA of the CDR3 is TGTGCCAGCAGTTCCATGTTACTAGCGGGGGGTGGGGCCAAAAACATTCAGTACTTC. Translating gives CASSSMLLAGGGAKNIQYF.

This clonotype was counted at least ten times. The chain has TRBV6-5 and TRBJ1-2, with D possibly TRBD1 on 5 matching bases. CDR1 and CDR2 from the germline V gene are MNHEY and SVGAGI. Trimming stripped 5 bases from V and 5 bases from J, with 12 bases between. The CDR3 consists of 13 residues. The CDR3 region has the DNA TGTGCCAGCAGTACCGGGGCGGTGTATGGCTACACCTTC. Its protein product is CASSTGAVYGYTF.

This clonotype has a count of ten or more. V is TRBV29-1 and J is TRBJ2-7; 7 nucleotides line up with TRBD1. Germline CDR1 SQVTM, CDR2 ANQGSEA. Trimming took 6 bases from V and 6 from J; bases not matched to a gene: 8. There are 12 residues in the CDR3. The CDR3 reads CSVVRGNGEQYF. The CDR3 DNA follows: TGCAGCGTCGTCAGGGGGAATGGCGAGCAGTACTTC.

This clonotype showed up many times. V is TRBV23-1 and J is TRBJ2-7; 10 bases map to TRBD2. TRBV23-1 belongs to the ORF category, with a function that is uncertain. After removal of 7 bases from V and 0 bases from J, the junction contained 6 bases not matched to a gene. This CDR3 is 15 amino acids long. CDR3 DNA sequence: TGCGCCAGCACCCCCTTAGCGGGAGGCTCCTACGAGCAGTACTTC. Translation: CASTPLAGGSYEQYF.

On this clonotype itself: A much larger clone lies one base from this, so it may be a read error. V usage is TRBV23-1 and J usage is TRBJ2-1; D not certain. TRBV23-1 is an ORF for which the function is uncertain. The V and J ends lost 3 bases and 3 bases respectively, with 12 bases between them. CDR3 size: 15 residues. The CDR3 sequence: CASSHSSENYNEQFF. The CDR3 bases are TGCGCCAGCAGTCATTCTTCGGAAAACTACAATGAGCAGTTCTTC.

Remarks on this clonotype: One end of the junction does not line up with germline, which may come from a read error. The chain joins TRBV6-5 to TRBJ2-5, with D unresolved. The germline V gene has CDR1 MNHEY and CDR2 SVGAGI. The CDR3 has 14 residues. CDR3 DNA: TGTGCCAGCAGACTCGGGCTTACTCCGGAGAACCAGTACTTC. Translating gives CASRLGLTPENQYF.

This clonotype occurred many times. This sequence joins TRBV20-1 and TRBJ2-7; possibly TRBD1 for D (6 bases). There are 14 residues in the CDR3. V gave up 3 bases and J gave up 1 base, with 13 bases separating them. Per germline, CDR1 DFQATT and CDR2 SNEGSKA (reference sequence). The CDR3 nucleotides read TGCAGTGCTAGTCTAGGGACAAAATCCTACGAGCAGTACTTC. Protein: CSASLGTKSYEQYF.

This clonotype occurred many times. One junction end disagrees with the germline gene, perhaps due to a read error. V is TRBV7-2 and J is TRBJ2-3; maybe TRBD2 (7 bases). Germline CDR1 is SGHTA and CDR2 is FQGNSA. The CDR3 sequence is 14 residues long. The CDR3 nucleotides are TGTTCCAGCAGCTCGGGGGGCGGCACAGATACGCAGTATTTT. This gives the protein CSSSSGGGTDTQYF.

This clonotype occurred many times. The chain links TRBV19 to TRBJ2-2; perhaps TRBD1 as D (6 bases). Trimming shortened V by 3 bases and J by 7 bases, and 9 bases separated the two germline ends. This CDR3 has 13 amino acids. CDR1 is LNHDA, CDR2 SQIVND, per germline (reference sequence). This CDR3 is CASSIRGIGELFF. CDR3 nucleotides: TGTGCCAGTAGTATCAGGGGTATCGGGGAGCTGTTTTTT. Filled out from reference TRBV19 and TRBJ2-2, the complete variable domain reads DGGITQSPKYLFRKEGQNVTLSCEQNLNHDAMYWYRQDPGQGLRLIYYSQIVNDFQKGDIAEGYSVSREKKESFPLTVTSAQKNPTAFYLCASSIRGIGELFFGEGSRLTVL.

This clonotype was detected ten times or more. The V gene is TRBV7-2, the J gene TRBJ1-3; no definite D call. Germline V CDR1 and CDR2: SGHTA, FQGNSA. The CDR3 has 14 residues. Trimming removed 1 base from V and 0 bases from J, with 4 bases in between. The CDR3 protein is CASSLVYSGNTIYF. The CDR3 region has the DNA TGTGCCAGCAGCTTAGTCTACTCTGGAAACACCATATATTTT.

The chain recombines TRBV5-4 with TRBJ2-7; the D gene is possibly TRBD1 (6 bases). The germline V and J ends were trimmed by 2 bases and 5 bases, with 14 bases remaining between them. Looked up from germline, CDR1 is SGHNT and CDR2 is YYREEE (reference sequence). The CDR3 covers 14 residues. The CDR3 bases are TGTGCCAGCAGCTTAATCAGGGGTAGTAACGAGCAGTACTTC. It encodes CASSLIRGSNEQYF.

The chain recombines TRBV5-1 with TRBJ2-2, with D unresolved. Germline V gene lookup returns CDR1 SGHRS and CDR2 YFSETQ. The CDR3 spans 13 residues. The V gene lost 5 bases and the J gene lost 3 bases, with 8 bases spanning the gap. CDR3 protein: CASSPTYTGELFF. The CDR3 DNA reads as TGCGCCAGCAGTCCGACCTACACCGGGGAGCTGTTTTTT. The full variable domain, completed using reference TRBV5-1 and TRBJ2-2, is KAGVTQTPRYLIKTRGQQVTLSCSPISGHRSVSWYQQTPGQGLQFLFEYFSETQRNKGNFPGRFSGRQFSNSRSEMNVSTLELGDSALYLCASSPTYTGELFFGEGSRLTVL.

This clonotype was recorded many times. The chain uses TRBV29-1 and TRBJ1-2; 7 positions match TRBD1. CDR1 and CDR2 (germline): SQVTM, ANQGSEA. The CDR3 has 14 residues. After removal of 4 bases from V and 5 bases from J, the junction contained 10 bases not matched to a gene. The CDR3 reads CSVGSARGNYGYTF. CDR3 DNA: TGCAGCGTTGGTTCCGCCAGGGGGAATTATGGCTACACCTTC.

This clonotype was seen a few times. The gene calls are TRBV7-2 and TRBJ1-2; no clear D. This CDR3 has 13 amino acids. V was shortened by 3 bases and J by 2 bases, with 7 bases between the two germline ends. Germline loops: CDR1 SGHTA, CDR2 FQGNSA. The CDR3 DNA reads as TGTGCCAGCAGCTTCGCGGAGAACTATGGCTACACCTTC. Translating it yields CASSFAENYGYTF.

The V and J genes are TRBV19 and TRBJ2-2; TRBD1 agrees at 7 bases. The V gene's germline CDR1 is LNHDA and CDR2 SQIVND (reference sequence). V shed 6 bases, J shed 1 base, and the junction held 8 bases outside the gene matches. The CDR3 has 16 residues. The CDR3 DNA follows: TGTGCCAGTAGACCTCCCGGGGACAGGAACACCGGGGAGCTGTTTTTT. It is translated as CASRPPGDRNTGELFF.

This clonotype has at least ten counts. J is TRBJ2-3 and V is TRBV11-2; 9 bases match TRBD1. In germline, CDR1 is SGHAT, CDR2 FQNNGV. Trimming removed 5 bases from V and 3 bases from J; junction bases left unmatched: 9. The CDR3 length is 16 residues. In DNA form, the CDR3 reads TGTGCCAGCAGCGCCTACAGGGGGCAGGTGACAGATACGCAGTATTTT. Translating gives CASSAYRGQVTDTQYF.

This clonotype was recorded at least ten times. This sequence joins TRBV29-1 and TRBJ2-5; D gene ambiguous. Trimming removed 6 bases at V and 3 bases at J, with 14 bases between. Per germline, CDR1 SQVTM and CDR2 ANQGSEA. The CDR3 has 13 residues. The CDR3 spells CSVNIPGKETQYF. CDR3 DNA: TGCAGCGTCAATATCCCTGGGAAAGAGACCCAGTACTTC.

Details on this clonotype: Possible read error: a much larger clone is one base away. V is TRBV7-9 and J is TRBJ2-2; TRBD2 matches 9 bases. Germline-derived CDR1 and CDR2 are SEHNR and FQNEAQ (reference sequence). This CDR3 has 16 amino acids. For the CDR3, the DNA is TGTGCCATCAGCCCCAGTAGCGGGGGCATCACCGGGGAGCTGTTTTTT. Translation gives CAISPSSGGITGELFF. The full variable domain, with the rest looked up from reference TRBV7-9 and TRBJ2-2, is DTGVSQNPRHKITKRGQNVTFRCDPISEHNRLYWYRQTLGQGPEFLTYFQNEAQLEKSRLLSDRFSAERPKGSFSTLEIQRTEQGDSAMYLCAISPSSGGITGELFFGEGSRLTVL.

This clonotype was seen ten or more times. The CDR3 DNA follows: TGTGCCAGCAGCGCGAACTTGATTTCGAACACCGGGGAGCTGTTTTTT. Encoded protein: CASSANLISNTGELFF. The chain is built from TRBV5-6 and TRBJ2-2; D gene ambiguous. Trimming took 4 bases from V and 0 from J, leaving 13 bases between them. The CDR3 is 16 amino acids. Germline CDR1 is SGHDT and CDR2 is YYEEEE.

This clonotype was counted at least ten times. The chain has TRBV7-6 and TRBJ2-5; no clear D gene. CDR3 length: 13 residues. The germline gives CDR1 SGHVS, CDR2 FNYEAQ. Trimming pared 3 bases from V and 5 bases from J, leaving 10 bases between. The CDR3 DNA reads TGTGCCAGCAGCTTCACTAATGGGGAGACCCAGTACTTC. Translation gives CASSFTNGETQYF.